Below, 31 T cell receptor beta chains from the same sample are listed, as sequenced in a study of T cells in Graves' hyperthyroidism and ophthalmopathy (dated by TCRdb to between 2019 and 2020). The library was produced with multiplex PCR. The sequencer listed for this sample is Illumina HiSeq 2000. TCR beta CDR3 regions were amplified from RNA transcripts. The TCR CDR3 was subjected to a first round of RT-PCR using the HTBI primer set and the Qiagen OneStep RT-PCR kit. TCRdb ran its own pipeline on the public reads, namely fastp trimming at Q25 and MiXCR clone calling, and kept in-frame beta chains. Records with the same CDR3 protein are collapsed into one entry carrying the most frequent genes and DNA. The sample table records around 580,000 distinct CDR3 sequences; 40% to 55% of these occur just once. The ten largest clonotypes hold approximately 7.5% of the sample. Sequences were obtained from peripheral blood or thyroid tissue (not recorded which). The receptors come from a woman between 18 and 29 years old with Graves' hyperthyroidism.

This chain joins TRBV29-1 and TRBJ2-5; D is tentatively TRBD1 or TRBD2 (5 bases each). Germline lookup yields CDR1 SQVTM and CDR2 ANQGSEA. There are 13 residues in the CDR3. The germline V and J ends were trimmed by 5 bases and 4 bases, with 14 bases remaining between them. The CDR3 DNA follows: TGCAGCGTTAATTCTGGGGGTGGAGAGACCCAGTACTTC. Its translation is CSVNSGGGETQYF. The full variable domain, in which reference TRBV29-1 and TRBJ2-5 provide the parts outside the CDR3, is SAVISQKPSRDICQRGTSLTIQCQVDSQVTMMFWYRQQPGQSLTLIATANQGSEATYESGFVIDKFPISRPNLTFSTLTVSNMSPEDSSIYLCSVNSGGGETQYFGPGTRLLVL.

The CDR3 coding sequence is TGCGCCAGCAGCTCCGTGGGGTCGGCGACCGGGGAGCTGTTTTTT. Translating it yields CASSSVGSATGELFF. The V gene is TRBV5-1, the J gene TRBJ2-2; D unresolved. V lost 3 bases and J 5 bases, leaving 14 bases between the germline ends. The CDR3 is 15 amino acids. Per the germline V gene, CDR1 is SGHRS and CDR2 is YFSETQ.

The chain is built from TRBV4-3 and TRBJ2-2; TRBD2 matches 12 bases. There are 20 residues in the CDR3. Per the germline V gene, CDR1 is LGHNA and CDR2 is YSLEER. J was trimmed by 2 bases and V by 1 base; bases with no gene match: 11. The CDR3 loop reads CASSQGSLLAGGDNTGELFF. DNA of the CDR3: TGCGCCAGCAGCCAAGGGTCCCTCCTAGCGGGAGGGGATAACACCGGGGAGCTGTTTTTT.

This clonotype was detected ten times or more. The CDR3 is CSVGGQFYGYTF. CDR3 in DNA: TGCAGCGTTGGGGGCCAGTTTTATGGCTACACCTTC. This sequence joins TRBV29-1 and TRBJ1-2; TRBD1 might be the D (5 bases). V lost 4 bases, J lost 5 bases, and 11 bases lay in between. Germline CDR1 SQVTM, CDR2 ANQGSEA. The CDR3 consists of 12 residues.

The CDR3 sequence: CASSLVGSGEGTQYF. CDR3 nucleotide sequence: TGTGCCAGCAGCTTAGTCGGTAGCGGAGAGGGGACCCAGTACTTC. The chain links TRBV11-2 to TRBJ2-5; D might be TRBD2 (6 bases). The CDR3 covers 15 residues. CDR1 is SGHAT, CDR2 FQNNGV, per germline. Trimming took off 1 base at V and 7 bases at J, with 16 bases between the two ends.

The chain carries TRBV10-3 and TRBJ1-5, with TRBD1 matching 10 bases. The CDR3 runs 14 residues. The V and J ends lost 3 bases and 7 bases, in that order; junction bases with no gene match: 3. CDR1 is ENHRY, CDR2 SYGVKD, per germline. CDR3 nucleotide sequence: TGTGCCATCAGTGACCGGGACAGGGGACAGCCCCAGCATTTT. Translation gives CAISDRDRGQPQHF.

Regarding this clonotype: With a much larger clone just one base away, this may be a read error. V usage is TRBV5-6 and J usage is TRBJ1-6; D might be TRBD1 (5 bases). CDR1 is SGHDT and CDR2 is YYEEEE in the germline V gene. The CDR3 runs to 21 residues. V lost 2 bases and J lost 7, with 31 bases in between. The CDR3 loop is CASSLARFRGAPSSTNSPLHF. CDR3 in DNA: TGTGCCAGCAGCTTAGCGAGGTTCCGTGGGGCACCGAGTTCCACAAATTCACCCCTCCACTTT. The full variable domain, with the rest looked up from reference TRBV5-6 and TRBJ1-6, is DAGVTQSPTHLIKTRGQQVTLRCSPKSGHDTVSWYQQALGQGPQFIFQYYEEEERQRGNFPDRFSGHQFPNYSSELNVNALLLGDSALYLCASSLARFRGAPSSTNSPLHFGNGTRLTVT.

This clonotype was counted ten times or more. The gene calls are TRBV29-1 and TRBJ2-5; 8 bases are shared with TRBD2. From germline, CDR1 is SQVTM and CDR2 ANQGSEA. V shed 0 bases and J 2 bases; nucleotides not matched to a gene: 11. The CDR3 spans 17 residues. The CDR3 protein is CSVEDPPGTRAQETQYF. The CDR3 DNA reads as TGCAGCGTTGAAGACCCACCCGGGACTAGAGCTCAAGAGACCCAGTACTTC.

This chain joins TRBV29-1 and TRBJ2-5, with 9 bases matching TRBD1. This CDR3 spans 13 amino acids. V was pared by 4 bases and J by 4 bases, with 4 bases of the junction left unmatched. Germline lookup yields CDR1 SQVTM and CDR2 ANQGSEA. The CDR3 loop reads CSVAGQGRETQYF. The CDR3 DNA reads TGCAGCGTTGCGGGACAGGGAAGAGAGACCCAGTACTTC.

This clonotype was detected many times. The V and J genes are TRBV29-1 and TRBJ2-5, with 7 bases identical to TRBD1. Germline V lookup: CDR1 SQVTM, CDR2 ANQGSEA. Losses at the gene ends were 3 bases for V and 2 bases for J; bases not matched to a gene: 6. There are 14 residues in the CDR3. CDR3 sequence (DNA): TGCAGCGTTGAGCCGGCAGGGGGACAAGAGACCCAGTACTTC. The encoded protein is CSVEPAGGQETQYF. The full variable domain, its missing parts supplied by reference TRBV29-1 and TRBJ2-5, is SAVISQKPSRDICQRGTSLTIQCQVDSQVTMMFWYRQQPGQSLTLIATANQGSEATYESGFVIDKFPISRPNLTFSTLTVSNMSPEDSSIYLCSVEPAGGQETQYFGPGTRLLVL.

The rearrangement links TRBV29-1 to TRBJ1-5, with D unresolved. The V gene lost 8 bases and the J gene lost 8 bases, with 16 bases spanning the gap. This CDR3 is 12 amino acids long. The germline CDR1 and CDR2 sequences are SQVTM and ANQGSEA. CDR3 residues: CSLQGGVEPQHF. The DNA for the CDR3 is TGCAGCTTGCAAGGTGGGGTAGAGCCCCAGCATTTT.

This clonotype was counted at least ten times. V usage is TRBV7-9 and J usage is TRBJ2-2; the D gene is possibly TRBD1 (7 bases). V shed 8 bases and J shed 6 bases, with 16 bases lying between them. Germline loops: CDR1 SEHNR, CDR2 FQNEAQ (reference sequence). CDR3 length equals 14 residues. The CDR3 bases are TGTGCCAGCCGGAACAGGGGAGGAGCCGGGGAGCTGTTTTTT. This gives the protein CASRNRGGAGELFF. Full variable domain (outside the CDR3, taken from reference TRBV7-9 and TRBJ2-2): DTGVSQNPRHKITKRGQNVTFRCDPISEHNRLYWYRQTLGQGPEFLTYFQNEAQLEKSRLLSDRFSAERPKGSFSTLEIQRTEQGDSAMYLCASRNRGGAGELFFGEGSRLTVL.

This chain links TRBV20-1 with TRBJ2-3, with D perhaps being TRBD1 or TRBD2 (5 bases each). The CDR3 length is 15 residues. V gave up 1 base and J gave up 3 bases, with 14 bases separating them. Germline CDR1 is DFQATT and CDR2 is SNEGSKA (reference sequence). The CDR3 coding sequence is TGCAGTGCTAGAGGGGCAGGGAGTTGGACAGATACGCAGTATTTT. Translating it yields CSARGAGSWTDTQYF.

V gene TRBV29-1 combines with J gene TRBJ1-5; 7 bases are a match to TRBD1. V was clipped by 7 bases and J by 6 bases; unmatched bases: 6. The germline CDR1 and CDR2 sequences are SQVTM and ANQGSEA. The CDR3 is made up of 12 amino acids. Here the CDR3 DNA reads TGCAGCGCAGGGACAGACCCTCAGCCCCAGCATTTT. It is translated as CSAGTDPQPQHF.

This clonotype was recorded at least ten times. The J gene is TRBJ1-1, the V gene TRBV5-5; D possibly corresponds to TRBD1 (6 bases). From germline, CDR1 is SGHKS and CDR2 YYEKEE (reference sequence). Trimming pared 0 bases from V and 0 bases from J, leaving 12 bases between. The CDR3 is 16 residues long. In DNA form, the CDR3 reads TGTGCCAGCAGCTTGGTCAGGGGATTCATGAACACTGAAGCTTTCTTT. Its protein product is CASSLVRGFMNTEAFF.

In this sample, this clonotype turned up many times. The chain uses TRBV24-1 and TRBJ1-1; no clear D gene. V lost 6 bases and J lost 1, with 5 bases in between. This CDR3 is built from 12 residues. Germline V gene sequence: CDR1 KGHDR, CDR2 SFDVKD. The CDR3 loop reads CATSPGNTEAFF. The CDR3 nucleotides are TGTGCCACCAGTCCGGGGAACACTGAAGCTTTCTTT.

Remarks on this clonotype: One end of the junction varies from germline; a read error may be responsible. V and J are TRBV20-1 and TRBJ1-1; D gene ambiguous. The length of the CDR3 is 13 residues. Per the germline V gene, CDR1 is DFQATT and CDR2 is SNEGSKA (reference sequence). The CDR3 bases are TGCAGGGCTAGACCCGAGGGGAACACTGAAGCTTTCTTT. Its protein is CRARPEGNTEAFF.

This clonotype has a count of ten or more. The chain uses TRBV20-1 and TRBJ1-1; TRBD1 agrees at 8 bases. There are 14 residues in the CDR3. Germline V gene sequence: CDR1 DFQATT, CDR2 SNEGSKA (reference sequence). V was pared by 5 bases and J by 2 bases, with 7 bases of the junction left unmatched. The CDR3 reads CSADRGLGNTEAFF. The CDR3 DNA sequence: TGCAGTGCTGACAGGGGCTTAGGTAACACTGAAGCTTTCTTT.

This clonotype was recorded at least ten times. The chain couples TRBV5-1 to TRBJ1-3; D remains unclear. The CDR3 spans 15 residues. Trimming removed 4 bases from V and 0 bases from J, with 11 bases in between. The germline V gene has CDR1 SGHRS and CDR2 YFSETQ. CDR3 protein: CASSEQPSSGNTIYF. DNA of the CDR3: TGCGCCAGCAGCGAACAGCCGAGCTCTGGAAACACCATATATTTT.

Details on this clonotype: One base away lies a much larger clone, so this may be a sequencing read error. The chain links TRBV19 to TRBJ1-5; a possible D gene is TRBD1 (5 bases). This CDR3 comprises 15 residues. Looked up from germline, CDR1 is LNHDA and CDR2 is SQIVND (reference sequence). The CDR3 sequence: CASTTGGFSIQPQRF. CDR3 nucleotides: TGTGCCAGTACCACTGGGGGGTTCAGTATTCAGCCCCAGCGTTTT.

The chain couples TRBV2 to TRBJ1-6; D is perhaps TRBD1 (6 bases). The length of the CDR3 is 17 residues. The V gene lost 0 bases and the J gene lost 14 bases, with 23 bases spanning the gap. Germline CDR1 reads SNHLY; CDR2 reads FYNNEI. CDR3 protein: CASSEASRGVDVSALHF. As DNA, the CDR3 is TGTGCCAGCAGTGAAGCCTCGAGGGGGGTGGACGTCTCAGCCCTCCACTTT.

This clonotype has only a few counts. This sequence joins TRBV4-1 and TRBJ2-7; 10 bases are a match to TRBD2. V lost 0 bases and J lost 3; bases outside the gene matches: 5. The germline CDR1 and CDR2 sequences are MGHRA and YSYEKL. This CDR3 region has 16 residues. CDR3 protein: CASSQDRVAGGYEQYF. CDR3 sequence (DNA): TGCGCCAGCAGCCAAGATAGGGTAGCGGGAGGCTACGAGCAGTACTTC.

The chain employs TRBV2 and TRBJ2-7; tentatively, D is TRBD2 (6 bases). Germline-derived CDR1 and CDR2 are SNHLY and FYNNEI. This CDR3 spans 14 amino acids. Trimming removed 8 bases at V and 0 bases at J, with 14 bases between. CDR3 sequence: CASARDSRSYEQYF. CDR3 in DNA: TGTGCCAGCGCCCGGGACTCGCGCTCCTACGAGCAGTACTTC.

V and J are TRBV29-1 and TRBJ2-2; 7 bases are a match to TRBD2. CDR3 length: 12 residues. Germline-derived CDR1 and CDR2 are SQVTM and ANQGSEA. Losses at the gene ends were 8 bases for V and 6 bases for J; bases not matched to a gene: 6. This chain's CDR3 is CSLRTRPGELFF. CDR3 bases: TGCAGCTTGAGGACTAGGCCCGGGGAGCTGTTTTTT.

The chain joins TRBV4-1 to TRBJ1-2; 7 positions agree with TRBD1. This CDR3 comprises 15 residues. Germline CDR1 reads MGHRA; CDR2 reads YSYEKL. V dropped 2 bases and J dropped 0; count of bases not matched to a gene: 3. The CDR3, as DNA: TGCGCCAGCAGCCAAAGACAGGGCCCTAACTATGGCTACACCTTC. Its protein product is CASSQRQGPNYGYTF.

The rearrangement links TRBV2 to TRBJ1-1; maybe TRBD1 (6 bases). CDR1 is SNHLY, CDR2 FYNNEI, per germline. The CDR3 contains 11 residues. The V end lost 6 bases, the J end lost 10 bases, and 12 bases lay between the germline ends. The CDR3 DNA sequence: TGTGCCAGCAGAGACAGGCGCGTAGCTTTCTTT. Amino acids: CASRDRRVAFF.

This clonotype was observed at least ten times. This chain links TRBV12-5 with TRBJ1-2; D not resolved. Trimming cost V 1 base and J 0 bases, with 9 bases left between them. CDR3 length: 15 amino acids. Looked up from germline, CDR1 is LGHNT and CDR2 is FRNRAP. CDR3 nucleotides: TGTGCTAGTGGTTTGGGCGACGTTTCTAACTATGGCTACACCTTC. Translated, it gives CASGLGDVSNYGYTF.

In its sample, this clonotype was seen many times. The chain employs TRBV5-1 and TRBJ2-5; D is undetermined. Germline V gives CDR1 SGHRS, CDR2 YFSETQ. CDR3 length equals 18 residues. V lost 1 base, J lost 4 bases, and 23 bases lay in between. CDR3 sequence reads: CASSLWVIPSEVAETQYF. As DNA, the CDR3 is TGCGCCAGCAGCTTGTGGGTGATTCCCTCAGAGGTTGCAGAGACCCAGTACTTC. Together with reference TRBV5-1 and TRBJ2-5, the CDR3 gives the full variable domain: KAGVTQTPRYLIKTRGQQVTLSCSPISGHRSVSWYQQTPGQGLQFLFEYFSETQRNKGNFPGRFSGRQFSNSRSEMNVSTLELGDSALYLCASSLWVIPSEVAETQYFGPGTRLLVL.

This clonotype was detected many times. The chain combines TRBV20-1 with TRBJ2-7; no definite D call. V gave up 5 bases and J gave up 0 bases, with 11 bases separating them. CDR3 size: 13 residues. The V gene's germline CDR1 is DFQATT and CDR2 SNEGSKA (reference sequence). CDR3 amino acids: CSAVPASSYEQYF. The CDR3 DNA reads TGCAGTGCTGTCCCGGCTAGCTCCTACGAGCAGTACTTC.

Comment on this clonotype: No conserved phenylalanine or tryptophan ends this CDR3, so it is likely a read error. The chain couples TRBV29-1 to TRBJ1-1; 8 positions match TRBD1. The germline gives CDR1 SQVTM, CDR2 ANQGSEA. The CDR3 has 15 residues. V shed 3 bases and J 5 bases; nucleotides not matched to a gene: 11. The CDR3 coding sequence is TGCAGCGTTGATCCAGGGGACAGGAGGGGAACTGAAGCTTTCTCT. Residues: CSVDPGDRRGTEAFS.

This clonotype has ten or more counts. The chain recombines TRBV2 with TRBJ1-6, with 10 nucleotides matching TRBD1. CDR3 length equals 14 residues. V was pared by 7 bases and J by 9 bases, with 6 bases of the junction left unmatched. CDR1 is SNHLY, CDR2 FYNNEI, per germline. CDR3: CASKRTGGFSPLHF. CDR3 sequence (DNA): TGTGCCAGCAAGCGGACAGGGGGTTTTTCACCCCTCCACTTT.